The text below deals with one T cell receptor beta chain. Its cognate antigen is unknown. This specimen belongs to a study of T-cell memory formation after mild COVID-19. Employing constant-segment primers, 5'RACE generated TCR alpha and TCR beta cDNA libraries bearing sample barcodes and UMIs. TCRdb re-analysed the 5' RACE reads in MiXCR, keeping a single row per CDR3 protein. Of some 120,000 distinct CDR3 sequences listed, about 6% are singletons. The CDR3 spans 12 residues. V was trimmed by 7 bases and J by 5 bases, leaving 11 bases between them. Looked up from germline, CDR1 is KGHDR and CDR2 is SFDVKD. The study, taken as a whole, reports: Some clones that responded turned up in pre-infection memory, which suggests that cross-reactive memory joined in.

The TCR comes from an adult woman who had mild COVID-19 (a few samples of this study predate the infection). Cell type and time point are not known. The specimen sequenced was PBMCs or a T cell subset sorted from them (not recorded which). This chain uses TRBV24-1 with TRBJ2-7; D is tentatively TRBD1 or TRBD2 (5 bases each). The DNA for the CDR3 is TGTGCCACCAGGGGGGACGGCCACGAGCAGTACTTC. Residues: CATRGDGHEQYF.